A single sample gave rise to the 25 T cell receptor beta chains below, sequenced in a study of T cells in Graves' hyperthyroidism and ophthalmopathy. Authors of the study amplified TCR beta CDR3 regions from RNA transcripts. The study used the HTBI primer set for a first-round RT-PCR of the TCR CDR3. One entry per CDR3 protein, called by TCRdb with MiXCR from the multiplex PCR reads. The repertoire holds hundreds of thousands of distinct CDR3 sequences, 16% seen once, with 15% to 20% in the top ten. Sequencing was done on a sample of blood. These receptors came from a woman between 18 and 29 years old with Graves' hyperthyroidism.

Ten or more counts support this clonotype. The gene calls are TRBV7-8 and TRBJ2-5; D unclear. Trimming took off 1 base at V and 1 base at J, with 10 bases between the two ends. The CDR3 runs to 15 residues. The germline CDR1 and CDR2 sequences are SGHVS and FQNEAQ. CDR3 coding DNA: TGTGCCAGCAGCTTAGAGGGTCCGACCCAAGAGACCCAGTACTTC. It encodes CASSLEGPTQETQYF. The variable domain in full, with the rest retrieved from reference TRBV7-8 and TRBJ2-5, is GAGVSQSPRYKVAKRGQDVALRCDPISGHVSLFWYQQALGQGPEFLTYFQNEAQLDKSGLPSDRFFAERPEGSVSTLKIQRTQQEDSAVYLCASSLEGPTQETQYFGPGTRLLVL.

This clonotype was seen more than once but under ten times. V is TRBV12-3 or TRBV12-4 and J is TRBJ2-2, with D possibly being TRBD1 or TRBD2 (6 bases each). This CDR3 has 15 residues. Trimming removed 10 bases at V and 7 bases at J, with 22 bases between. The CDR3 loop reads CAITGQGGGIGELFF. The CDR3 bases are TGTGCCATCACGGGGCAAGGAGGGGGGATCGGGGAGCTGTTTTTT.

This rearrangement joins TRBV28 to TRBJ2-1; possible D gene TRBD2, 5 bases. Germline loops: CDR1 MDHEN, CDR2 SYDVKM. This CDR3 is 14 amino acids long. Trimming removed 6 bases from V and 7 bases from J, with 16 bases in between. CDR3 amino acids: CASSPWLAGNEQFF. Written as DNA, the CDR3 is TGTGCCAGCAGCCCCTGGCTAGCAGGAAATGAGCAGTTCTTC.

This clonotype was counted at least ten times. The CDR3 DNA sequence: TGTGCCAGCAGTTACTCAGGGACTAACTACGAGCAGTACTTC. Translating it yields CASSYSGTNYEQYF. J is TRBJ2-7 and V is TRBV6-2 or TRBV6-3, with 7 positions matching TRBD2. Germline CDR1 and CDR2: MNHEY and SVGEGT. The CDR3 loop spans 14 amino acids. J lost 3 bases, V lost 0 bases, and 2 bases had no gene match.

The gene calls are TRBV7-9 and TRBJ2-1; D is uncertain. The CDR3 runs 14 residues. Trimming removed 4 bases at V and 9 bases at J, with 16 bases between. The germline V gene encodes CDR1 SEHNR and CDR2 FQNEAQ (reference sequence). CDR3 coding DNA: TGTGCCAGCAGCTCCGGGCTTAGGCCCTTTGAGCAGTTCTTC. As protein: CASSSGLRPFEQFF.

The chain recombines TRBV28 with TRBJ1-1; no clear D. The V and J ends lost 7 bases and 1 base respectively, with 13 bases between them. From germline, CDR1 is MDHEN and CDR2 SYDVKM. CDR3 length: 14 amino acids. The CDR3 here is CASTPGPGNTEAFF. In nucleotides, the CDR3 is TGTGCCAGCACCCCCGGGCCCGGGAACACTGAAGCTTTCTTT. Using reference TRBV28 and TRBJ1-1 for the parts outside the CDR3, the full variable domain is DVKVTQSSRYLVKRTGEKVFLECVQDMDHENMFWYRQDPGLGLRLIYFSYDVKMKEKGDIPEGYSVSREKKERFSLILESASTNQTSMYLCASTPGPGNTEAFFGQGTRLTVV.

This clonotype was detected many times. The chain has TRBV7-2 and TRBJ2-1; TRBD1 might be the D (6 bases). From germline, CDR1 is SGHTA and CDR2 FQGNSA. Trimming stripped 2 bases from V and 8 bases from J, with 16 bases between. The CDR3 is 15 residues long. DNA for the CDR3: TGTGCCAGCAGCTTACAACAGGGTCTCGGCTATGAGCAGTTCTTC. Protein sequence: CASSLQQGLGYEQFF.

A note on this clonotype: It is likely a read error, because the conserved phenylalanine at the end of the CDR3 is missing. The J gene is TRBJ2-1, the V gene TRBV11-2; 8 positions match TRBD2. Losses at the gene ends were 2 bases for V and 9 bases for J; bases not matched to a gene: 9. The CDR3 loop spans 15 amino acids. Per germline, CDR1 SGHAT and CDR2 FQNNGV. This chain's CDR3 is CASSLTGGTHSEQFS. DNA of the CDR3: TGTGCCAGCAGCTTAACGGGGGGGACTCACAGTGAGCAGTTCTCC.

Many counts were recorded for this clonotype. The chain's CDR3 is CASSFNRLGSETQYF. The CDR3 nucleotides read TGTGCCAGCAGCTTTAACAGGCTCGGGAGCGAGACCCAGTACTTC. The gene calls are TRBV7-9 and TRBJ2-5, with D possibly TRBD2 on 6 matching bases. Per germline, CDR1 SEHNR and CDR2 FQNEAQ (reference sequence). The CDR3 length is 15 residues. With 3 bases removed from V and 5 bases from J, the gap between germline ends came to 16 bases.

This clonotype was recorded a few times. The V and J genes are TRBV7-9 and TRBJ1-5, with a possible D match to TRBD1 (5 bases). The germline V gene encodes CDR1 SEHNR and CDR2 FQNEAQ (reference sequence). This CDR3 region has 16 residues. Deletions cut 5 bases from V and 3 bases from J, with 17 bases between. DNA for the CDR3: TGTGCCAGCAGCCGGGGACCCCCGGGAAACAATCAGCCCCAGCATTTT. Its protein product is CASSRGPPGNNQPQHF.

The rearrangement links TRBV4-1 to TRBJ2-3; TRBD1 matches 7 bases. The junction had 11 bases not matched to a gene; V was cut back by 1 base and J by 13 bases. The CDR3 runs 14 residues. The V gene's germline CDR1 is MGHRA and CDR2 YSYEKL. In DNA, the CDR3 is TGCGCCAGCAGCCAAGGACAACCGGGACAGCTAAAGTATTTT. Amino acids: CASSQGQPGQLKYF.

The sample holds many counts of this clonotype. The chain uses TRBV28 and TRBJ2-1; 14 bases match TRBD2. With 2 bases clipped from V and 6 bases from J, the junction kept 0 bases outside the gene matches. The CDR3 length is 15 residues. Germline V gene data show CDR1 as MDHEN and CDR2 as SYDVKM. The CDR3 nucleotides are TGTGCCAGCAGTTTAGGGACTAGCGGGAGCAATGAGCAGTTCTTC. Translated: CASSLGTSGSNEQFF.

CDR3 sequence: CASSPGQTGELFF. CDR3 DNA sequence: TGCGCCAGCAGCCCGGGACAGACCGGGGAGCTGTTTTTT. The chain combines TRBV5-1 with TRBJ2-2; 7 nucleotides align to TRBD1. Losses at the gene ends were 4 bases for V and 5 bases for J; bases not matched to a gene: 2. Germline CDR1 SGHRS, CDR2 YFSETQ. The CDR3 runs to 13 residues.

This clonotype was picked up a small number of times. The rearrangement uses TRBV5-6 and TRBJ2-1, with 10 bases aligning to TRBD2. V was clipped by 4 bases and J by 6 bases; unmatched bases: 10. CDR1 is SGHDT and CDR2 is YYEEEE in the germline V gene. This CDR3 is built from 16 residues. CDR3 nucleotide sequence: TGTGCCAGCAGCGACCCTAGCGGGGGCTCCCTCAATGAGCAGTTCTTC. Amino acids: CASSDPSGGSLNEQFF.

This clonotype showed up just a few times. This sequence joins TRBV14 and TRBJ1-6, with 8 bases aligning to TRBD1. With V trimmed by 0 bases and J by 10 bases, 11 bases remained unmatched. This CDR3 has 17 amino acids. Germline CDR1 is SGHDN and CDR2 is FVKESK. This chain's CDR3 is CASSQEGGQAGGSPLHF. The CDR3 coding sequence is TGTGCCAGCAGCCAAGAAGGGGGACAGGCCGGAGGGTCACCCCTCCACTTT.

J is TRBJ2-7 and V is TRBV28, with 7 bases matching TRBD2. This CDR3 is built from 16 residues. V dropped 6 bases and J dropped 7; count of bases not matched to a gene: 18. Germline lookup yields CDR1 MDHEN and CDR2 SYDVKM. In nucleotides, the CDR3 is TGTGCCAGCAGCCATCGAGAAGGGAGGGACCGCGGTGAGCAGTACTTC. Translation: CASSHREGRDRGEQYF. The whole variable domain, remainder taken from reference TRBV28 and TRBJ2-7, is DVKVTQSSRYLVKRTGEKVFLECVQDMDHENMFWYRQDPGLGLRLIYFSYDVKMKEKGDIPEGYSVSREKKERFSLILESASTNQTSMYLCASSHREGRDRGEQYFGPGTRLTVT.

V gene TRBV14 combines with J gene TRBJ2-1, with 7 bases fitting TRBD2. V shed 6 bases, J shed 7 bases, and the junction held 12 bases outside the gene matches. The CDR3 contains 15 residues. CDR1 and CDR2 from the germline V gene are SGHDN and FVKESK. The CDR3 protein is CASRKTASGRNEQFF. In DNA form, the CDR3 reads TGTGCCAGCAGGAAGACCGCTAGCGGACGTAATGAGCAGTTCTTC.

The genes are TRBV9 and TRBJ1-3; D is possibly TRBD1 (5 bases). The CDR3 runs to 15 residues. Germline loops: CDR1 SGDLS, CDR2 YYNGEE. Trimming removed 4 bases from V and 3 bases from J, with 14 bases in between. The CDR3 loop reads CASSPLDRNGNTIYF. The CDR3 region has the DNA TGTGCCAGCAGCCCCCTCGACAGAAATGGAAACACCATATATTTT.

The CDR3 bases are TGTGCCAGTAGTTCCCGGGACAGGGGCCTATTTTTTGTAAGCAATCAGCCCCAGCATTTT. It is translated as CASSSRDRGLFFVSNQPQHF. The rearrangement uses TRBV19 and TRBJ1-5, with 10 bases aligning to TRBD1. The germline gives CDR1 LNHDA, CDR2 SQIVND (reference sequence). Trimming cost V 5 bases and J 1 base; bases outside gene matches: 17. CDR3 length: 20 amino acids.

V is TRBV27 and J is TRBJ1-5, with D possibly TRBD1 on 5 matching bases. CDR1 MNHEY and CDR2 SMNVEV come from the germline V gene (reference sequence). The V and J ends lost 4 bases and 0 bases respectively, with 22 bases between them. The CDR3 runs to 19 residues. The chain's CDR3 is CASSSSPGPLGYSNQPQHF. The CDR3 nucleotides read TGTGCCAGCAGTTCCTCACCGGGACCCCTGGGCTATAGCAATCAGCCCCAGCATTTT.

This chain links TRBV29-1 with TRBJ2-1, with 11 bases lining up with TRBD2. Trimming cost V 3 bases and J 0 bases; bases outside gene matches: 4. Germline loops: CDR1 SQVTM, CDR2 ANQGSEA. CDR3 length equals 16 residues. The CDR3 reads CSVDGTSGASYNEQFF. The CDR3 nucleotides are TGCAGCGTTGATGGGACTAGCGGTGCCTCCTACAATGAGCAGTTCTTC.

This clonotype was counted at least ten times. This chain links TRBV11-2 with TRBJ2-7, with D uncertain. Trimming left V 1 base short and J 7 bases short, with 17 bases between. The germline V gene has CDR1 SGHAT and CDR2 FQNNGV. This CDR3 has 15 amino acids. DNA for the CDR3: TGTGCCAGCAGCTTAGCTCGTCTCCTCCAGGAGGAGCAGTACTTC. It is translated as CASSLARLLQEEQYF.

The chain recombines TRBV7-2 with TRBJ1-4; D call uncertain. Germline CDR1 reads SGHTA; CDR2 reads FQGNSA. Trimming cost V 1 base and J 5 bases, with 8 bases left between them. CDR3 size: 14 residues. The CDR3 protein is CASSLVMGNEKLFF. The DNA of the CDR3 is TGTGCCAGCAGCTTAGTAATGGGGAATGAAAAACTGTTTTTT.

This clonotype was observed many times. V is TRBV6-1 and J is TRBJ2-7, with D unresolved. V shed 3 bases and J shed 0 bases, with 12 bases lying between them. Germline CDR1 MNHNS, CDR2 SASEGT. This CDR3 comprises 15 residues. The CDR3 here is CASSEMDGNSYEQYF. CDR3 nucleotides: TGTGCCAGCAGTGAGATGGACGGAAACTCCTACGAGCAGTACTTC.

The chain uses TRBV19 and TRBJ2-5; TRBD2 aligns across 9 bases. The length of the CDR3 is 15 residues. Germline trimming cut 3 bases from V and 1 base from J; bases unmatched to any gene: 3. Germline V CDR1 and CDR2: LNHDA, SQIVND (reference sequence). The DNA of the CDR3 is TGTGCCAGTAGTATCCTAGCGGGGACCCAAGAGACCCAGTACTTC. It yields the protein CASSILAGTQETQYF. Together with reference TRBV19 and TRBJ2-5, the CDR3 gives the full variable domain: DGGITQSPKYLFRKEGQNVTLSCEQNLNHDAMYWYRQDPGQGLRLIYYSQIVNDFQKGDIAEGYSVSREKKESFPLTVTSAQKNPTAFYLCASSILAGTQETQYFGPGTRLLVL.